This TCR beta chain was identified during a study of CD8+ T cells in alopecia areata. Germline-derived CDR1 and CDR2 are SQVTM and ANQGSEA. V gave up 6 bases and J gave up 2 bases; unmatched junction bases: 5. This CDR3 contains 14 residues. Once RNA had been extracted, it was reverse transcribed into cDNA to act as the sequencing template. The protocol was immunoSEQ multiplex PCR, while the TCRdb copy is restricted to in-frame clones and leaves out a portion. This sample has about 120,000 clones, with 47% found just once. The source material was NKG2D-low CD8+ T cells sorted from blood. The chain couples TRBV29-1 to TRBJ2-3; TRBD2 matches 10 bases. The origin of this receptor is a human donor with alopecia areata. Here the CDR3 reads CSVGLADNTDTQYF. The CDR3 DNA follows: TGCAGCGTCGGACTAGCGGACAACACAGATACGCAGTATTTT.